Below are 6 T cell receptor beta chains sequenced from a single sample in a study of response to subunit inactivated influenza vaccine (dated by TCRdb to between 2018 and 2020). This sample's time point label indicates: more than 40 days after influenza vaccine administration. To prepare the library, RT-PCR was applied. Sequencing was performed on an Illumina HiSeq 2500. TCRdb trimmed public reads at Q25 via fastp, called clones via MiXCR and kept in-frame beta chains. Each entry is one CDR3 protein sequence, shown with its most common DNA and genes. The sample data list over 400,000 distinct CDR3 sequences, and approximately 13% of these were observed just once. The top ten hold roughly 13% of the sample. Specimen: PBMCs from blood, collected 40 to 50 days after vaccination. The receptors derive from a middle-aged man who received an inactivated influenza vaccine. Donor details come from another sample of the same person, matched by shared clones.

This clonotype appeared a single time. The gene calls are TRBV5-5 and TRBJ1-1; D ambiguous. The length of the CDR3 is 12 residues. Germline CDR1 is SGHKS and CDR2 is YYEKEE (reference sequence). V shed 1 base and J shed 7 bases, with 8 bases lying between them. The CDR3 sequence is CASSLQDGEAFF. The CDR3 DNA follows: TGTGCCAGCAGCTTGCAGGACGGTGAAGCTTTCTTT.

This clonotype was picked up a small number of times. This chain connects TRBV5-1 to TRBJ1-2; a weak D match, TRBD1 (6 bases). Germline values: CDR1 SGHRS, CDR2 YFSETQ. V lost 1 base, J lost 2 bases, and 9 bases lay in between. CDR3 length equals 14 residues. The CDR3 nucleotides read TGCGCCAGCAGCTTGAGGACAGACAACTATGGCTACACCTTC. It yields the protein CASSLRTDNYGYTF.

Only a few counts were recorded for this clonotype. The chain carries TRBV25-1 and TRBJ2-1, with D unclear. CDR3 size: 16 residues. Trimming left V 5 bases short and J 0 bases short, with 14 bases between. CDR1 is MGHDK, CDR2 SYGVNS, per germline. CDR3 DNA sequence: TGTGCCAGCAGTCCCCAGGTGCTGAGCTCCTACAATGAGCAGTTCTTC. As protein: CASSPQVLSSYNEQFF.

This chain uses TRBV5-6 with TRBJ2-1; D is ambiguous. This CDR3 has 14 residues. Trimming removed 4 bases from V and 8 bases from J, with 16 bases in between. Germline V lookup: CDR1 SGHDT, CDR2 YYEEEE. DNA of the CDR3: TGTGCCAGCAGCCTTCTGATTCGAGGAGATGAGCAGTTCTTC. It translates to CASSLLIRGDEQFF.

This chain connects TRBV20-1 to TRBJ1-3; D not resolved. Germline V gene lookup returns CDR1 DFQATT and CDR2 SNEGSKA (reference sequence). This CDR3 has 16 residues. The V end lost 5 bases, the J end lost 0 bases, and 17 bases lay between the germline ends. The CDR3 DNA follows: TGCAGTGCTCCAGCGGCACAGTCTTACTCTGGAAACACCATATATTTT. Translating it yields CSAPAAQSYSGNTIYF.

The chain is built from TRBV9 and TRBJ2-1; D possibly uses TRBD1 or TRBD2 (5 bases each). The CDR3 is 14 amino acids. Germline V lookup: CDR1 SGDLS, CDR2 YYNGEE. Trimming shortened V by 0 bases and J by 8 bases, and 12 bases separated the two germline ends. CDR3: CASSVEGVGDEQFF. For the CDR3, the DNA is TGTGCCAGCAGCGTAGAAGGGGTCGGGGATGAGCAGTTCTTC.